This entry lists 13 T cell receptor beta chains sequenced from one sample in a study of T cell repertoires and leukemia-associated antigens. Their antigen targets remain unknown. TCRdb re-called the 5' RACE reads through MiXCR, storing one row per CDR3 protein. There are 8,000 to 10,000 distinct CDR3 sequences in the sample; roughly 40% occur only once, and over 45% lies in the top ten. Sample: CD3+ T cells sorted from blood and cultured. Source of these receptors: a female donor in good health.

The chain uses TRBV18 and TRBJ1-1; D ambiguous. V was pared by 2 bases and J by 3 bases, with 7 bases between. In germline, CDR1 is KGHSH, CDR2 LQKENI. CDR3 length: 13 amino acids. The CDR3 DNA is TGTGCCAGCTCACCAGGGCGCCACACTGAAGCTTTCTTT. Its protein product is CASSPGRHTEAFF.

The chain uses TRBV29-1 and TRBJ2-7, with 12 positions matching TRBD2. V shed 5 bases, J shed 5 bases, and the junction held 10 bases outside the gene matches. Germline CDR1 is SQVTM and CDR2 is ANQGSEA. CDR3 length equals 15 residues. The DNA of the CDR3 is TGCAGCGTTTCGCGCCGACTAGCGGGAGATCACGAGCAGTACTTC. Translating it yields CSVSRRLAGDHEQYF.

V usage is TRBV5-5 and J usage is TRBJ2-1; 9 positions agree with TRBD2. CDR1 and CDR2 from the germline V gene are SGHKS and YYEKEE (reference sequence). CDR3 length: 16 amino acids. V gave up 0 bases and J gave up 4 bases; unmatched junction bases: 5. The CDR3 loop is CASSLVVTSGYNEQFF. The CDR3 nucleotides are TGTGCCAGCAGCTTGGTAGTGACTAGCGGTTACAATGAGCAGTTCTTC.

In its sample, this clonotype is medium-sized. The gene calls are TRBV5-1 and TRBJ1-3, with unresolved D. V gave up 0 bases and J gave up 7 bases, with 5 bases separating them. CDR3 length: 12 amino acids. CDR1 is SGHRS and CDR2 is YFSETQ in the germline V gene. The CDR3 reads CASSLDGNTIYF. CDR3 in DNA: TGCGCCAGCAGCTTGGATGGGAACACCATATATTTT. The complete variable domain, with remaining parts taken from reference TRBV5-1 and TRBJ1-3, reads KAGVTQTPRYLIKTRGQQVTLSCSPISGHRSVSWYQQTPGQGLQFLFEYFSETQRNKGNFPGRFSGRQFSNSRSEMNVSTLELGDSALYLCASSLDGNTIYFGEGSWLTVV.

Concerning this clonotype: A read error is likely, as this CDR3 ends without the conserved phenylalanine or tryptophan. V gene TRBV7-2 combines with J gene TRBJ1-5; D perhaps matches TRBD1 (6 bases). V lost 3 bases to trimming and J lost 5 bases, with 20 bases between them. Germline CDR1 reads SGHTA; CDR2 reads FQGNSA. The CDR3 is made up of 17 amino acids. DNA of the CDR3: TGTGCCAGCAGCTTCTACAGGGCCCGGGGGTCGGATCAGCCCCAGCATCTT. Residues: CASSFYRARGSDQPQHL.

This clonotype was seen ten or more times. The chain employs TRBV11-2 and TRBJ2-5; D gene unclear. Germline assignment: CDR1 SGHAT and CDR2 FQNNGV. Trimming left V 3 bases short and J 5 bases short, with 19 bases between. This CDR3 contains 16 residues. CDR3 loop: CASSLYMESRWETQYF. As DNA, the CDR3 is TGTGCCAGCAGCTTGTACATGGAATCGAGGTGGGAGACCCAGTACTTC.

This clonotype was seen a few times. The chain couples TRBV20-1 to TRBJ2-1; 7 positions agree with TRBD2. CDR1 is DFQATT and CDR2 is SNEGSKA in the germline V gene (reference sequence). The V segment lost 5 bases and the J segment 4 bases; nucleotides outside the gene matches: 5. The CDR3 length is 13 residues. The CDR3 is CSAPQREYNEQFF. The CDR3 DNA sequence: TGCAGTGCTCCTCAGCGGGAATACAATGAGCAGTTCTTC.

The chain recombines TRBV12-3 or TRBV12-4 with TRBJ2-2; tentatively, D is TRBD1 or TRBD2 (6 bases each). The CDR3 has 17 amino acids. V was pared by 0 bases and J by 7 bases, with 18 bases between. CDR3 amino acids: CASSLAVGGRSGGELFF. CDR3 DNA: TGTGCCAGCAGTTTAGCGGTAGGGGGGAGGTCCGGCGGGGAGCTGTTTTTT.

The CDR3 bases are TGTGCCAGCAGCTTGGGACTAGCGGGAGGCCCCGGGCAGTTCTTC. As protein: CASSLGLAGGPGQFF. J is TRBJ2-1 and V is TRBV5-5, with 13 bases fitting TRBD2. J was trimmed by 12 bases and V by 0 bases; bases with no gene match: 6. CDR3 length: 15 amino acids. Germline values: CDR1 SGHKS, CDR2 YYEKEE (reference sequence).

J is TRBJ2-1 and V is TRBV15; unclear D gene. Germline V gene sequence: CDR1 LNHNV, CDR2 YYDKDF (reference sequence). V lost 4 bases and J lost 6, with 19 bases in between. The CDR3 spans 16 residues. CDR3 nucleotides: TGTGCCACCAGCAACACACCGGGCAAATCTCTCAATGAGCAGTTCTTC. Encoded protein: CATSNTPGKSLNEQFF.

The V and J genes are TRBV3-1 and TRBJ2-1, with D uncertain. The CDR3 runs 15 residues. CDR1 and CDR2 (germline): LGHDT, YNNKEL (reference sequence). V was shortened by 4 bases and J by 2 bases, with 12 bases between the two germline ends. CDR3 nucleotides: TGTGCCAGCAGCCCACAAGGACGAGCCTACAATGAGCAGTTCTTC. This codes for CASSPQGRAYNEQFF.

The rearrangement uses TRBV29-1 and TRBJ2-3; D perhaps matches TRBD2 (5 bases). This CDR3 is built from 15 residues. Germline assignment: CDR1 SQVTM and CDR2 ANQGSEA. V lost 5 bases and J lost 0, with 15 bases in between. The CDR3 bases are TGCAGCGTTCCATACCCGGACTGGAGCACAGATACGCAGTATTTT. This encodes CSVPYPDWSTDTQYF.

The sample holds many counts of this clonotype. The chain joins TRBV5-6 to TRBJ2-2; 12 nucleotides align to TRBD2. V lost 0 bases and J lost 2; bases outside the gene matches: 5. CDR1 is SGHDT, CDR2 YYEEEE, per germline. The CDR3 is made up of 18 amino acids. In DNA, the CDR3 is TGTGCCAGCAGCTTGGGACTAGCGGGAGATCTCAACACCGGGGAGCTGTTTTTT. Encoded protein: CASSLGLAGDLNTGELFF.